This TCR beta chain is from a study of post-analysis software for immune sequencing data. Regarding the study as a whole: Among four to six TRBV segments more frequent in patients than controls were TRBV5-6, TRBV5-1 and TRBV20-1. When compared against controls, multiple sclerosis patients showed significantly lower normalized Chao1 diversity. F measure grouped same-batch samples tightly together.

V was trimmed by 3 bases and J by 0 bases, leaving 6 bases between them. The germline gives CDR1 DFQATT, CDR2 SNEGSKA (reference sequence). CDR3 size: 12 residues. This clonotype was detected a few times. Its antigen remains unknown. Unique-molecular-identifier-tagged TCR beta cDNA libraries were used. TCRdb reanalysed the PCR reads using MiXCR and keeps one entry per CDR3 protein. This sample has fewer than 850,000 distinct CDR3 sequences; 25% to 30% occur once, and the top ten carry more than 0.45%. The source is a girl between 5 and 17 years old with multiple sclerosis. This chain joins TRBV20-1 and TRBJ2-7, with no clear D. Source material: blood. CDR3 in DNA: TGCAGTGCTAGGGCAGGCTCCTACGAGCAGTACTTC. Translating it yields CSARAGSYEQYF.